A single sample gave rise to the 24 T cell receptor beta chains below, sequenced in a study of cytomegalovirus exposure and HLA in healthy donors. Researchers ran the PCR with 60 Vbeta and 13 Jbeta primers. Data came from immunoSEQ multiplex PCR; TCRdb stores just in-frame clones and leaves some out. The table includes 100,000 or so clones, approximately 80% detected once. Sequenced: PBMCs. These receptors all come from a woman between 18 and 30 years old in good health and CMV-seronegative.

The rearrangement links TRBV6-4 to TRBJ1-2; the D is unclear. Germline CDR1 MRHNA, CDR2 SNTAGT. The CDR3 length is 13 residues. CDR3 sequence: CVARRSVYYGYTF. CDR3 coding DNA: TGTGTCGCTAGAAGGTCAGTCTACTATGGCTACACCTTC.

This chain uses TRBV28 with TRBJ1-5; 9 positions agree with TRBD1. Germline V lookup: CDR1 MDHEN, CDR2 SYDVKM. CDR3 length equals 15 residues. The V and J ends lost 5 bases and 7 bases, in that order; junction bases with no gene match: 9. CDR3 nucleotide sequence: TGTGCCAGCAGTCCCTCCGGGACAGGGAACCAGCCCCAGCATTTT. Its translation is CASSPSGTGNQPQHF.

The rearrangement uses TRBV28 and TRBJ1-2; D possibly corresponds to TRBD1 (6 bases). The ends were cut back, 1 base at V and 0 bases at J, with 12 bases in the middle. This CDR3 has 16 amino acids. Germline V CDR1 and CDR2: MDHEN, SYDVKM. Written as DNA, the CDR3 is TGTGCCAGCAGTTTATATCAGGGGAGCTCTAACTATGGCTACACCTTC. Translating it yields CASSLYQGSSNYGYTF.

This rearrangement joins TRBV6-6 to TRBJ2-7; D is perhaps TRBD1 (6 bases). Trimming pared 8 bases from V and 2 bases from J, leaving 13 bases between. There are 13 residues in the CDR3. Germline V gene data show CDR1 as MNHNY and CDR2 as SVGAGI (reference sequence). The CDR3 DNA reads TGTGCCAGCCGTGAGGACAGAGCCTACGAGCAGTACTTC. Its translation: CASREDRAYEQYF.

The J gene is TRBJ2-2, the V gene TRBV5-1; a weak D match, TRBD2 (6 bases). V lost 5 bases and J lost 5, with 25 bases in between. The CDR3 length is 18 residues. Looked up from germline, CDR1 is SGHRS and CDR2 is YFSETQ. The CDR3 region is CASRRVIWRDGITGELFF. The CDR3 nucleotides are TGCGCCAGCAGGCGAGTGATATGGCGGGATGGGATAACCGGGGAGCTGTTTTTT.

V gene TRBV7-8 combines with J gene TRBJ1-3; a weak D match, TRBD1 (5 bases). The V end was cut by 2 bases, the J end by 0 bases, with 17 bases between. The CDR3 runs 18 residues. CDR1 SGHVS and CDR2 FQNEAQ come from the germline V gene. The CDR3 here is CASSLTNGGYSSGNTIYF. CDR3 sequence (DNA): TGTGCCAGCAGCTTAACCAACGGGGGGTACAGCTCTGGAAACACCATATATTTT.

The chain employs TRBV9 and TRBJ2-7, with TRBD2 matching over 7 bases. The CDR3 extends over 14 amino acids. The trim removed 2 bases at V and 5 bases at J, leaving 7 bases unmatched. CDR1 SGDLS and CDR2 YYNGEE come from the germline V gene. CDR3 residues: CASSVGGSRNEQYF. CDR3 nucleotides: TGTGCCAGCAGCGTGGGCGGGAGTAGAAACGAGCAGTACTTC.

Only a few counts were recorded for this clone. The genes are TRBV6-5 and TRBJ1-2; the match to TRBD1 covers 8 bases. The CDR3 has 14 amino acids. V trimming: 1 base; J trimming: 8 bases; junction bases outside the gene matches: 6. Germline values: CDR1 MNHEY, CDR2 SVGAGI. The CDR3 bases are TGTGCCAGCAGTTACTTTAACAGGGGGTTGGGCTACACCTTC. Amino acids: CASSYFNRGLGYTF.

CDR3: CASSFSRDRAYNEQFF. The CDR3 DNA reads TGCGCCAGCAGCTTTAGCCGGGACAGGGCCTACAATGAGCAGTTCTTC. The genes are TRBV5-1 and TRBJ2-1; 9 bases are a match to TRBD1. CDR3 length: 16 amino acids. V was pared by 2 bases and J by 2 bases, with 5 bases of the junction left unmatched. From germline, CDR1 is SGHRS and CDR2 YFSETQ. The whole variable domain, filled in from reference TRBV5-1 and TRBJ2-1, reads KAGVTQTPRYLIKTRGQQVTLSCSPISGHRSVSWYQQTPGQGLQFLFEYFSETQRNKGNFPGRFSGRQFSNSRSEMNVSTLELGDSALYLCASSFSRDRAYNEQFFGPGTRLTVL.

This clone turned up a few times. CDR3 sequence: CASSQGERTSTDTQYF. In DNA, the CDR3 is TGCGCCAGCAGCCAAGGGGAGCGGACTAGCACAGATACGCAGTATTTT. V and J are TRBV4-3 and TRBJ2-3; tentatively, D is TRBD2 (5 bases). The CDR3 contains 16 residues. The V gene's germline CDR1 is LGHNA and CDR2 YSLEER. Trimming cost V 1 base and J 0 bases, with 11 bases left between them.

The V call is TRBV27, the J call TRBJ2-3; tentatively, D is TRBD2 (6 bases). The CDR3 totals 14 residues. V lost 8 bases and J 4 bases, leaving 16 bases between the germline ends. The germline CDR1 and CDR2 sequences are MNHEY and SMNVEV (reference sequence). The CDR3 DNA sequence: TGTGCCAGCCTCAGCCGGAGGGGTGCAGATACGCAGTATTTT. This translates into CASLSRRGADTQYF.

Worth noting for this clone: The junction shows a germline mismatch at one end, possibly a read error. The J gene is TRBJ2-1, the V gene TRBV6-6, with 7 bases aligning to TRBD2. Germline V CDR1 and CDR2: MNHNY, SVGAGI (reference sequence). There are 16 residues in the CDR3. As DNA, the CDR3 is TGTGCCAGCAGGTACTCCCTAGCGGTTTCCCTCAATGAGCAGTTCTTC. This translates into CASRYSLAVSLNEQFF.

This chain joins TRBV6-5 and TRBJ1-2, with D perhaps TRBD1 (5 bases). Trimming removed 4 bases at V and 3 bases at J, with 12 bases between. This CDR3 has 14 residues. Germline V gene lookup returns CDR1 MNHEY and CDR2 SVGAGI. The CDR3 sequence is CASSSDKRYYGYTF. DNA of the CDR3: TGTGCCAGCAGTTCGGACAAGAGGTACTATGGCTACACCTTC.

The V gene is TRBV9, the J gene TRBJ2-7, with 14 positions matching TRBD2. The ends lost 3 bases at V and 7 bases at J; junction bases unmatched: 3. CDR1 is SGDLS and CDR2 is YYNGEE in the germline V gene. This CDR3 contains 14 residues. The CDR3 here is CASSATSGRGEQYF. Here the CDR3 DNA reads TGTGCCAGCAGCGCGACTAGCGGGAGGGGTGAGCAGTACTTC.

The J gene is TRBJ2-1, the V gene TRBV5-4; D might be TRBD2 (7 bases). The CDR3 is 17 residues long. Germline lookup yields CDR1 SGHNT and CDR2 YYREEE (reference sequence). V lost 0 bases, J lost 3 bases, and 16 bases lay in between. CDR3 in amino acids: CASSLAASGEGYNEQFF. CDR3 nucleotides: TGTGCCAGCAGCTTGGCCGCATCAGGGGAGGGCTACAATGAGCAGTTCTTC.

The chain's CDR3 is CASSLSREEQYF. Written as DNA, the CDR3 is TGTGCCAGCAGTTTATCTCGGGAGGAGCAGTACTTC. V and J are TRBV28 and TRBJ2-7; perhaps TRBD2 as D (6 bases). The CDR3 totals 12 residues. Germline-derived CDR1 and CDR2 are MDHEN and SYDVKM. Trimming pared 1 base from V and 7 bases from J, leaving 8 bases between.

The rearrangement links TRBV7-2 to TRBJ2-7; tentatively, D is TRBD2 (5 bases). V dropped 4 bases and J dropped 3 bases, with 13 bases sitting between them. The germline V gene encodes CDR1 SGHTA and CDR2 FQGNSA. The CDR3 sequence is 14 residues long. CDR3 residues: CASSWADFNYEQYF. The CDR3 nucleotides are TGTGCCAGCAGCTGGGCGGACTTTAACTACGAGCAGTACTTC.

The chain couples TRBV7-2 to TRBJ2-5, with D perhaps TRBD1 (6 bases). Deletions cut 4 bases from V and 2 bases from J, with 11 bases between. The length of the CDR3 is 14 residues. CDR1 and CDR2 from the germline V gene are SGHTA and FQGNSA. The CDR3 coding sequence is TGTGCCAGCAGCTACCAGGGGCTACAAGAGACCCAGTACTTC. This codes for CASSYQGLQETQYF. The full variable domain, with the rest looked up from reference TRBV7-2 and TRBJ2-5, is GAGVSQSPSNKVTEKGKDVELRCDPISGHTALYWYRQSLGQGLEFLIYFQGNSAPDKSGLPSDRFSAERTGGSVSTLTIQRTQQEDSAVYLCASSYQGLQETQYFGPGTRLLVL.

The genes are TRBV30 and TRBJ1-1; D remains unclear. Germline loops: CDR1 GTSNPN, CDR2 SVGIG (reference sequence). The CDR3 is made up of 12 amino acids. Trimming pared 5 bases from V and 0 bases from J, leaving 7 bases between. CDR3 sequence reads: CAWGELNTEAFF. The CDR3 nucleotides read TGTGCCTGGGGGGAGTTGAACACTGAAGCTTTCTTT.

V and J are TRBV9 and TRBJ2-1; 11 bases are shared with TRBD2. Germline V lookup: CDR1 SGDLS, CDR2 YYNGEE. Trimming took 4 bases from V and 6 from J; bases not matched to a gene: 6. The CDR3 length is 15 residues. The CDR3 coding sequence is TGTGCCAGCAGCCGACTAGCGGGATCCCGCAATGAGCAGTTCTTC. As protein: CASSRLAGSRNEQFF.

CDR3 loop: CASSITSGGAKEQFF. The CDR3 nucleotides are TGTGCCAGTAGTATCACTAGCGGGGGGGCCAAGGAGCAGTTCTTC. This chain uses TRBV19 with TRBJ2-1, with TRBD2 identical over 13 bases. The CDR3 covers 15 residues. Trimming removed 3 bases from V and 10 bases from J; junction bases left unmatched: 6. CDR1 and CDR2 from the germline V gene are LNHDA and SQIVND (reference sequence).

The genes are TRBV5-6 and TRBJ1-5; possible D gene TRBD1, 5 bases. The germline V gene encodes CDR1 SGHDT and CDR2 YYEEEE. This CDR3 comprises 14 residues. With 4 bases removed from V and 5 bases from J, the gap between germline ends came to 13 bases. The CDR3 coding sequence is TGTGCCAGCAGCAGCGGTGGAGGGGATCAGCCCCAGCATTTT. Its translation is CASSSGGGDQPQHF.

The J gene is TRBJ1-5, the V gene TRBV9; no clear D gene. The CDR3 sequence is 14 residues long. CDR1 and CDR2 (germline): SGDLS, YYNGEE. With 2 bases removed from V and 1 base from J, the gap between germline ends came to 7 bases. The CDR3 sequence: CASSVSGSNQPQHF. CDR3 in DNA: TGTGCCAGCAGCGTGTCGGGAAGCAATCAGCCCCAGCATTTT. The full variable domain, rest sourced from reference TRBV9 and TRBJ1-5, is DSGVTQTPKHLITATGQRVTLRCSPRSGDLSVYWYQQSLDQGLQFLIQYYNGEERAKGNILERFSAQQFPDLHSELNLSSLELGDSALYFCASSVSGSNQPQHFGDGTRLSIL.

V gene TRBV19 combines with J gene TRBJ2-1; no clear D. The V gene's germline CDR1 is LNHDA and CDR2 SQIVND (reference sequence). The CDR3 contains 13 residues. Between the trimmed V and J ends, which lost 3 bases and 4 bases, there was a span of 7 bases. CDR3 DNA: TGTGCCAGTAGTATTCCAGGTTACAATGAGCAGTTCTTC. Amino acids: CASSIPGYNEQFF.